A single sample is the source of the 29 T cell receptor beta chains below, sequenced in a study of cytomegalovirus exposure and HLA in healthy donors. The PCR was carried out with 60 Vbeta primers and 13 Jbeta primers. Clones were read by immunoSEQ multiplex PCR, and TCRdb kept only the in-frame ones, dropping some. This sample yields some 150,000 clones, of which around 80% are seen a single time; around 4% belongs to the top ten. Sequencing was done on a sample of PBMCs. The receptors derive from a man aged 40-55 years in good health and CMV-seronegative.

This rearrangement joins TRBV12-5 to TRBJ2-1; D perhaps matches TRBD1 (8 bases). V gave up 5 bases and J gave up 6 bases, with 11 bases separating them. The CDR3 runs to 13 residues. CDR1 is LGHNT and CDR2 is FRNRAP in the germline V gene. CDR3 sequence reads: CASGTGGVNEQFF. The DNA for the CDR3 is TGTGCTAGTGGTACAGGGGGGGTCAATGAGCAGTTCTTC.

CDR3 DNA: TGTGCCAGCAGCGTGGAGCGAGGGATTGATACGCAGTATTTT. Encoded protein: CASSVERGIDTQYF. The chain is built from TRBV9 and TRBJ2-3; D might be TRBD2 (5 bases). Germline-derived CDR1 and CDR2 are SGDLS and YYNGEE. The CDR3 is made up of 14 amino acids. The germline V and J ends were trimmed by 2 bases and 6 bases, with 13 bases remaining between them.

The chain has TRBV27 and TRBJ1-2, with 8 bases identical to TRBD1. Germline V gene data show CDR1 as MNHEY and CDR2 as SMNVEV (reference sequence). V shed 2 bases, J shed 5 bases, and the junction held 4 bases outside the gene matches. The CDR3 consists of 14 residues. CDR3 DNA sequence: TGTGCCAGCAGTTTAAGGACAGGGCCGTATGGCTACACCTTC. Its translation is CASSLRTGPYGYTF.

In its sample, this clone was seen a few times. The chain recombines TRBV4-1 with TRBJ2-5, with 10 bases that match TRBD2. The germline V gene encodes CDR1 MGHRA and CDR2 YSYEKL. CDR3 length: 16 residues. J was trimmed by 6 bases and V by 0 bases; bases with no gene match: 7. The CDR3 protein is CASSQEKSGGEKTQYF. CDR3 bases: TGCGCCAGCAGCCAAGAAAAGAGCGGGGGGGAGAAGACCCAGTACTTC.

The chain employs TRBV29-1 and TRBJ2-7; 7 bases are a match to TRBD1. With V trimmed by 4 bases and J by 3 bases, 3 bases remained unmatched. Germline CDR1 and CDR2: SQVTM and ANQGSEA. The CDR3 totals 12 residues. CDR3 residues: CSVVGQLYEQYF. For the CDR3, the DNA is TGCAGCGTTGTGGGACAGCTCTACGAGCAGTACTTC.

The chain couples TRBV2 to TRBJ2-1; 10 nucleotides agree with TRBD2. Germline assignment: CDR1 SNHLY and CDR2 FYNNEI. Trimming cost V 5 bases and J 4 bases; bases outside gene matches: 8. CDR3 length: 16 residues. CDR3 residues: CASSSPLAGFYNEQFF. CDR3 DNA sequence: TGTGCCAGCAGTTCTCCACTAGCGGGGTTTTACAATGAGCAGTTCTTC.

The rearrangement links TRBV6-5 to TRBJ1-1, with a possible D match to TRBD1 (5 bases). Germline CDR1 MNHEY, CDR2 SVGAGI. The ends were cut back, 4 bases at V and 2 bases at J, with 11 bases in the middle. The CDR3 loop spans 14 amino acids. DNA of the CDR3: TGTGCCAGCAGTTTCCTGACAGACAACACTGAAGCTTTCTTT. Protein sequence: CASSFLTDNTEAFF.

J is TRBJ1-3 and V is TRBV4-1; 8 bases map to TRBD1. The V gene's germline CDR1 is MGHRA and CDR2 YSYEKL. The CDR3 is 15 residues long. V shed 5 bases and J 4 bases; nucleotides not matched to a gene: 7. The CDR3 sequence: CASSTLTGEGNTIYF. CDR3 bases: TGCGCCAGCAGCACCTTGACAGGGGAAGGAAACACCATATATTTT.

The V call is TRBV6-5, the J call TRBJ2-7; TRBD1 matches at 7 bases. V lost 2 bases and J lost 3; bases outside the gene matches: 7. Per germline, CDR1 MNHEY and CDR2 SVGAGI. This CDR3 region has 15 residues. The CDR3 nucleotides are TGTGCCAGCAGTTACGAGAACAGGGACAGCTACGAGCAGTACTTC. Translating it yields CASSYENRDSYEQYF.

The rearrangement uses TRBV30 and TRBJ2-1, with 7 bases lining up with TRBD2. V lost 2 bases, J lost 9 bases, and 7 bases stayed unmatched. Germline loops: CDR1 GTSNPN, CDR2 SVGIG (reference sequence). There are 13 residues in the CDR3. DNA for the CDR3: TGTGCCTGGAGTCGTCGGGGGGTCATTGAGCAGTTCTTC. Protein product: CAWSRRGVIEQFF.

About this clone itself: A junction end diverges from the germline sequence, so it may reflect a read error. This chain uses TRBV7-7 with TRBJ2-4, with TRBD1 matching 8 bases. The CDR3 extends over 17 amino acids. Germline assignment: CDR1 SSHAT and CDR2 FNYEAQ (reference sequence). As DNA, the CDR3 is TGTGCTAGCAGCCCGGGGACAGGAAAAGTAGCCAAAAACATTCAGTACTTC. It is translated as CASSPGTGKVAKNIQYF.

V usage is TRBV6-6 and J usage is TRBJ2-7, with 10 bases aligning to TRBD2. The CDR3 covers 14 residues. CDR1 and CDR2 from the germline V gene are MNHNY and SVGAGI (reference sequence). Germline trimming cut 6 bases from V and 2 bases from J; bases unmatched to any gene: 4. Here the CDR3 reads CASSGLAAPYEQYF. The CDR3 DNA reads TGTGCCAGCAGCGGACTAGCGGCCCCCTACGAGCAGTACTTC.

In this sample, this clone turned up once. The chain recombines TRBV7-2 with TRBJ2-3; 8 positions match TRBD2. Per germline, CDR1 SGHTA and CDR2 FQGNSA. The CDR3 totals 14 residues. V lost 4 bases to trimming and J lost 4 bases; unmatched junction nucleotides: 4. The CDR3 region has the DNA TGTGCCAGCAGCTCTGGACTAGCCCCAGATACGCAGTATTTT. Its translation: CASSSGLAPDTQYF. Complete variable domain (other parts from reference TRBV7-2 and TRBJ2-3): GAGVSQSPSNKVTEKGKDVELRCDPISGHTALYWYRQSLGQGLEFLIYFQGNSAPDKSGLPSDRFSAERTGGSVSTLTIQRTQQEDSAVYLCASSSGLAPDTQYFGPGTRLTVL.

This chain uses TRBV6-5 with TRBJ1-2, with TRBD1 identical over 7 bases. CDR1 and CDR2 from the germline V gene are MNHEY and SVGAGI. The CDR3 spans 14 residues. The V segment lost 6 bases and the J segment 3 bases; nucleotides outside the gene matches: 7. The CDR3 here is CASSPTGFDYGYTF. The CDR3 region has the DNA TGTGCCAGCAGCCCGACAGGGTTCGACTATGGCTACACCTTC.

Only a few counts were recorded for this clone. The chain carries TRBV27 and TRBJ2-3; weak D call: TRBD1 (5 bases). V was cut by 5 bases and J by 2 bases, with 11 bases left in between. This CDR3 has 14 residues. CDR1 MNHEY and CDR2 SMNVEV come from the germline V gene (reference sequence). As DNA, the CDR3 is TGTGCCAGCAGTCCTATAGGGGCCACAGATACGCAGTATTTT. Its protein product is CASSPIGATDTQYF.

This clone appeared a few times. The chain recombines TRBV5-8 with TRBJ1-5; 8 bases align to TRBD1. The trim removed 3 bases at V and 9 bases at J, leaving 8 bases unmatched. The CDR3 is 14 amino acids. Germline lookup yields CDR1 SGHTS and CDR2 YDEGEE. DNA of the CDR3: TGTGCCAGCAGCTCTGGACAGGGTGGACCGCCCCAGCATTTT. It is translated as CASSSGQGGPPQHF.

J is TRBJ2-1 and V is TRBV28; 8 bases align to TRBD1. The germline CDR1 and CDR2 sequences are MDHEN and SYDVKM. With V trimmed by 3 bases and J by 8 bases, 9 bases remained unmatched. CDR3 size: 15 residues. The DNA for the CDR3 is TGTGCCAGCAGTTTTCCCGACAGGGGATGGCATGAGCAGTTCTTC. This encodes CASSFPDRGWHEQFF. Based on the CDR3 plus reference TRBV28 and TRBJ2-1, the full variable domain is DVKVTQSSRYLVKRTGEKVFLECVQDMDHENMFWYRQDPGLGLRLIYFSYDVKMKEKGDIPEGYSVSREKKERFSLILESASTNQTSMYLCASSFPDRGWHEQFFGPGTRLTVL.

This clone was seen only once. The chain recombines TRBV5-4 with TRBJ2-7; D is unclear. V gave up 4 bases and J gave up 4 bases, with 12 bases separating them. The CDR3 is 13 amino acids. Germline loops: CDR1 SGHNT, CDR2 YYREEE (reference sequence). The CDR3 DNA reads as TGTGCCAGCAGCACCGACGGAGAGTACGAGCAGTACTTC. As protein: CASSTDGEYEQYF.

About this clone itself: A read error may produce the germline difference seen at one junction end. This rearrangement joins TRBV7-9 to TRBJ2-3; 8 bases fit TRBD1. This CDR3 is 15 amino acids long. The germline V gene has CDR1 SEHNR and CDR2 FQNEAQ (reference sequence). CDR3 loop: CSSSLLGQGTDTQYF. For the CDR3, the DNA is TGTTCCAGCAGCTTACTGGGACAGGGCACAGATACGCAGTATTTT. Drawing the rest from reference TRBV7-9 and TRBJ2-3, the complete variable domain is DTGVSQNPRHKITKRGQNVTFRCDPISEHNRLYWYRQTLGQGPEFLTYFQNEAQLEKSRLLSDRFSAERPKGSFSTLEIQRTEQGDSAMYLCSSSLLGQGTDTQYFGPGTRLTVL.

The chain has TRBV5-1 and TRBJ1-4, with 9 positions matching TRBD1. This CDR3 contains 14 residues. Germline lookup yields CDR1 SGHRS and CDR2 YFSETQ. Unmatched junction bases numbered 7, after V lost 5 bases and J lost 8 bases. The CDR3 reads CASRPGTGNEKLFF. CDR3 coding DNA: TGCGCCAGCAGGCCCGGGACAGGGAACGAAAAACTGTTTTTT.

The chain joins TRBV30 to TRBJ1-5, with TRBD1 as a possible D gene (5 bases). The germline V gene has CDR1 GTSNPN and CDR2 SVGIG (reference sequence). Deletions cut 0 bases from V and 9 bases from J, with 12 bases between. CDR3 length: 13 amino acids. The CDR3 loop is CAWSVLRAGPQHF. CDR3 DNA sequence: TGTGCCTGGAGTGTTCTCAGGGCTGGGCCCCAGCATTTT.

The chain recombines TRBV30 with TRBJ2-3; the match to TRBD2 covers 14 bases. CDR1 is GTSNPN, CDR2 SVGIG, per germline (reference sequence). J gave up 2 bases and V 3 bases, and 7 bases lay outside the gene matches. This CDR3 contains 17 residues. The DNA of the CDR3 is TGTGCCTGGAGCGGGACTAGCGGGGGATGGTTCACAGATACGCAGTATTTT. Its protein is CAWSGTSGGWFTDTQYF.

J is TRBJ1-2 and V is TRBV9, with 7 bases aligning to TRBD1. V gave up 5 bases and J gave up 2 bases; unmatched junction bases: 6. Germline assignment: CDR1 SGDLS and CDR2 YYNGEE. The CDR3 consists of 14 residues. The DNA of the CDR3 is TGTGCCAGCAGGAGACAGGGACCAAACTATGGCTACACCTTC. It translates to CASRRQGPNYGYTF.

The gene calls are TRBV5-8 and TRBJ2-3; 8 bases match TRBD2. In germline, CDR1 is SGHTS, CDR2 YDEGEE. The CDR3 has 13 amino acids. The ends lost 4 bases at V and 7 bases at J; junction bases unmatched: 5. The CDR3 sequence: CASSPGGPHTQYF. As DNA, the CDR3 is TGTGCCAGCAGCCCGGGGGGGCCTCATACGCAGTATTTT.

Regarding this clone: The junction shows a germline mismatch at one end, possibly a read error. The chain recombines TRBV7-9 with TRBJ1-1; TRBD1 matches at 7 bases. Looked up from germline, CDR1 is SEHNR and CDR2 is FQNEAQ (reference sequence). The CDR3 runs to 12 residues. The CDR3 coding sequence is TGTTCCAGCAGCCTACAGGGGTTTGAAGCTTTCTTT. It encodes CSSSLQGFEAFF.

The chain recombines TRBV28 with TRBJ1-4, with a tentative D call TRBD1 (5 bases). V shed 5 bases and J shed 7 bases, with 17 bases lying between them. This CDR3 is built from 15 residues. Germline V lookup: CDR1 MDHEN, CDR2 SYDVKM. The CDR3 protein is CASSGGGAGLEKLFF. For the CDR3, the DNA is TGTGCCAGCAGTGGGGGTGGGGCGGGGCTTGAAAAACTGTTTTTT.

This CDR3 is CASSPGTHSNQPQHF. The CDR3 region has the DNA TGTGCCAGCAGCCCAGGGACTCATAGCAATCAGCCCCAGCATTTT. The rearrangement joins TRBV7-9 to TRBJ1-5, with D possibly being TRBD1 (5 bases). V shed 5 bases and J shed 0 bases, with 11 bases lying between them. CDR1 and CDR2 from the germline V gene are SEHNR and FQNEAQ (reference sequence). The CDR3 extends over 15 amino acids.

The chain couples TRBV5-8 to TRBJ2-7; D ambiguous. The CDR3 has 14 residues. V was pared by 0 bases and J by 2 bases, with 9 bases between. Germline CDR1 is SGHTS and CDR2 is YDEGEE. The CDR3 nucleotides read TGTGCCAGCAGCTTGGGCCTCAGAACCTACGAGCAGTACTTC. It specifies CASSLGLRTYEQYF.

The CDR3 sequence is CASSPWTGDTQYF. The CDR3 nucleotides are TGCGCCAGCAGCCCCTGGACTGGTGATACGCAGTATTTT. The chain carries TRBV4-1 and TRBJ2-3; D perhaps matches TRBD2 (5 bases). CDR3 length: 13 amino acids. CDR1 and CDR2 (germline): MGHRA, YSYEKL. V was cut by 4 bases and J by 6 bases, with 11 bases left in between.